The 18 T cell receptor beta chains below were found in one sample sequenced in a study of OX40 agonist ivuxolimab in advanced cancers. The protocol used for the library was the immunoSEQ multiplex PCR assay. TCRdb provides this immuneACCESS table in a form limited to in-frame rearrangements. Some clones are lacking; in checked studies, under half of them reflect an unresolved V gene, and why the rest are absent is not known. The sample profile shows tens of thousands of clones; approximately 90% of them were found once. The ten biggest clones cover about 1.1% of the sample. The specimen comprised CD4+ or CD8+ T cells sorted from blood, sampled in a trial of the OX40 agonist ivuxolimab. Receptors originate from an adult with an advanced solid tumor such as melanoma, head and neck, liver or kidney cancer.

This chain connects TRBV6-5 to TRBJ1-1; 7 bases are shared with TRBD1. The J segment lost 4 bases and the V segment lost 8 bases, leaving 13 bases of the junction unmatched. This CDR3 comprises 15 residues. Germline CDR1 reads MNHEY; CDR2 reads SVGAGI. The CDR3 sequence is CASSRGDKRGTEAFF. CDR3 in DNA: TGTGCCAGCTCCAGGGGGGACAAAAGGGGCACTGAAGCTTTCTTT.

The chain recombines TRBV14 with TRBJ1-5; 7 bases fit TRBD1. The CDR3 runs 15 residues. V was clipped by 0 bases and J by 5 bases; unmatched bases: 4. In germline, CDR1 is SGHDN, CDR2 FVKESK. CDR3 sequence reads: CASSQDDRVDQPQHF. In DNA form, the CDR3 reads TGTGCCAGCAGCCAAGATGACAGGGTTGATCAGCCCCAGCATTTT.

As to this clone: The sample carries other DNA sequences with the same CDR3. The gene calls are TRBV27 and TRBJ2-1, with D tentatively TRBD2 (6 bases). Trimming removed 1 base at V and 0 bases at J, with 10 bases between. The CDR3 totals 16 residues. Germline values: CDR1 MNHEY, CDR2 SMNVEV (reference sequence). The CDR3 sequence: CASSLFAGSSYNEQFF. The CDR3 DNA follows: TGTGCCAGCAGTTTATTTGCGGGAAGCTCCTACAATGAGCAGTTCTTC.

This clone was seen a few times. The V gene is TRBV6-5, the J gene TRBJ1-5; 8 bases are a match to TRBD1. V lost 5 bases to trimming and J lost 4 bases; unmatched junction nucleotides: 7. The CDR3 loop spans 15 amino acids. Germline V gene sequence: CDR1 MNHEY, CDR2 SVGAGI. The DNA of the CDR3 is TGTGCCAGCAGTCGGGAACAGGGGGGAAATCAGCCCCAGCATTTT. Amino acid sequence: CASSREQGGNQPQHF.

This chain joins TRBV28 and TRBJ2-5; 9 bases are shared with TRBD1. The CDR3 length is 16 residues. CDR1 and CDR2 from the germline V gene are MDHEN and SYDVKM. Losses at the gene ends were 3 bases for V and 5 bases for J; bases not matched to a gene: 10. CDR3: CASSLSGTGNSETQYF. CDR3 nucleotide sequence: TGTGCCAGCAGTTTGTCCGGGACAGGGAATTCCGAGACCCAGTACTTC.

The V gene is TRBV5-1, the J gene TRBJ1-6; no reliable D call. V lost 0 bases and J lost 10, with 8 bases in between. Germline V gene lookup returns CDR1 SGHRS and CDR2 YFSETQ. The CDR3 contains 13 residues. The CDR3 loop reads CASSLERRSPLHF. The CDR3 nucleotides read TGCGCCAGCAGCTTGGAGCGGCGGTCACCCCTCCACTTT.

V and J are TRBV19 and TRBJ1-2; TRBD1 matches at 9 bases. The CDR3 sequence is 14 residues long. Germline CDR1 is LNHDA and CDR2 is SQIVND (reference sequence). V trimming: 4 bases; J trimming: 5 bases; junction bases outside the gene matches: 5. The CDR3 sequence is CASSTSGQGYGYTF. Written as DNA, the CDR3 is TGTGCCAGTAGTACGTCGGGACAGGGTTATGGCTACACCTTC. The variable domain in full, completed from reference TRBV19 and TRBJ1-2, reads DGGITQSPKYLFRKEGQNVTLSCEQNLNHDAMYWYRQDPGQGLRLIYYSQIVNDFQKGDIAEGYSVSREKKESFPLTVTSAQKNPTAFYLCASSTSGQGYGYTFGSGTRLTVV.

This clone has just a few counts. The chain carries TRBV19 and TRBJ2-7; no definite D call. The ends were cut back, 8 bases at V and 0 bases at J, with 32 bases in the middle. CDR1 is LNHDA and CDR2 is SQIVND in the germline V gene (reference sequence). CDR3 length: 20 amino acids. This CDR3 is CASPGQPPGRVAESSYEQYF. The DNA for the CDR3 is TGTGCCAGTCCAGGCCAGCCCCCCGGCCGGGTAGCAGAAAGCTCCTACGAGCAGTACTTC.

J is TRBJ2-3 and V is TRBV28; D is uncertain. V dropped 6 bases and J dropped 1 base, with 8 bases sitting between them. The CDR3 is 13 residues long. CDR1 and CDR2 (germline): MDHEN, SYDVKM. The CDR3 loop is CASSDTRTDTQYF. CDR3 coding DNA: TGTGCCAGCAGCGACACCCGCACAGATACGCAGTATTTT.

The V and J genes are TRBV2 and TRBJ2-1, with TRBD2 matching 11 bases. The V gene end was trimmed by 2 bases and the J gene end by 7 bases; junction bases not matched to a gene: 4. Germline assignment: CDR1 SNHLY and CDR2 FYNNEI. This CDR3 comprises 15 residues. The CDR3 DNA reads as TGTGCCAGCAGTGAACTAGCGGGAGGATCGAATGAGCAGTTCTTC. It encodes CASSELAGGSNEQFF.

This clone has a single count. J is TRBJ1-1 and V is TRBV5-1; 7 positions agree with TRBD1. This CDR3 comprises 14 residues. Germline V CDR1 and CDR2: SGHRS, YFSETQ. Unmatched junction bases numbered 7, after V lost 4 bases and J lost 4 bases. The CDR3 nucleotides are TGCGCCAGCAGCGAGGGACAGCCCCGCACTGAAGCTTTCTTT. Residues: CASSEGQPRTEAFF.

This clone was observed a few times. The rearrangement joins TRBV7-7 to TRBJ2-7; 11 nucleotides agree with TRBD2. Germline values: CDR1 SSHAT, CDR2 FNYEAQ (reference sequence). The J segment lost 1 base and the V segment lost 5 bases, leaving 7 bases of the junction unmatched. The CDR3 is 16 residues long. The CDR3 here is CASSVDSGRGSYEQYF. As DNA, the CDR3 is TGTGCCAGCAGCGTAGATAGCGGGAGGGGGTCCTACGAGCAGTACTTC.

The V and J genes are TRBV5-1 and TRBJ1-1; a weak D match, TRBD1 (5 bases). Trimming cost V 0 bases and J 6 bases, with 18 bases left between them. CDR3 length: 16 amino acids. CDR1 is SGHRS, CDR2 YFSETQ, per germline. CDR3 nucleotide sequence: TGCGCCAGCAGCTTGGATGAGGGTGCAGGGACCCCTGAAGCTTTCTTT. Translating gives CASSLDEGAGTPEAFF.

The chain is built from TRBV9 and TRBJ2-3; 8 nucleotides match TRBD2. V lost 4 bases, J lost 4 bases, and 2 bases stayed unmatched. Germline loops: CDR1 SGDLS, CDR2 YYNGEE. The CDR3 sequence is 13 residues long. The CDR3 region has the DNA TGTGCCAGCAGCCCAGCGGGAGCAGATACGCAGTATTTT. Protein sequence: CASSPAGADTQYF.

CDR3 protein: CASSLVSGFTGELFF. CDR3 DNA sequence: TGTGCCAGCAGCTTAGTTTCAGGGTTCACCGGGGAGCTGTTTTTT. The V and J genes are TRBV7-7 and TRBJ2-2; the D gene is possibly TRBD1 (5 bases). V gave up 1 base and J gave up 4 bases, with 10 bases separating them. In germline, CDR1 is SSHAT, CDR2 FNYEAQ (reference sequence). The length of the CDR3 is 15 residues.

The V call is TRBV7-2, the J call TRBJ1-5; maybe TRBD1 (6 bases). This CDR3 has 16 residues. Germline V CDR1 and CDR2: SGHTA, FQGNSA. Trimming left V 1 base short and J 5 bases short, with 15 bases between. The chain's CDR3 is CASSLVFPGADQPQHF. The CDR3 DNA reads TGTGCCAGCAGCTTAGTCTTTCCGGGGGCGGATCAGCCCCAGCATTTT.

The chain carries TRBV4-3 and TRBJ1-2; D remains unclear. This CDR3 has 13 residues. Trimming left V 6 bases short and J 4 bases short, with 12 bases between. Germline CDR1 LGHNA, CDR2 YSLEER. The CDR3 reads CASSLSGAYGYTF. The CDR3 DNA reads as TGCGCCAGCAGTCTCTCCGGCGCCTATGGCTACACCTTC.

In its sample, this clone was seen a few times. The V call is TRBV7-9, the J call TRBJ2-3, with 12 bases identical to TRBD2. From germline, CDR1 is SEHNR and CDR2 FQNEAQ (reference sequence). V gave up 4 bases and J gave up 5 bases; unmatched junction bases: 1. The CDR3 is made up of 14 amino acids. CDR3 DNA sequence: TGTGCCAGCAGCTCGGGACTAGCGGGAGATACGCAGTATTTT. As protein: CASSSGLAGDTQYF.